Below are 11 T cell receptor beta chains sequenced from a single sample in a study of blood T cell repertoires in COVID-19. The table came from immunoSEQ multiplex PCR; TCRdb's copy has only in-frame clones and leaves some out. Among 95,000 to 100,000 clones listed, 90% to 95% were seen once. Sequencing was carried out using peripheral blood. All receptors derive from a man in his fifties with acute or convalescent COVID-19.

This chain uses TRBV2 with TRBJ1-5; no clear D. Germline V lookup: CDR1 SNHLY, CDR2 FYNNEI. The CDR3 spans 15 residues. V lost 4 bases, J lost 0 bases, and 10 bases lay in between. CDR3 sequence reads: CASSAAGNSNQPQHF. The CDR3 bases are TGTGCCAGCAGTGCCGCGGGAAATAGCAATCAGCCCCAGCATTTT.

The chain has TRBV11-2 and TRBJ2-2, with D maybe TRBD1 (6 bases). The CDR3 runs to 15 residues. Germline CDR1 SGHAT, CDR2 FQNNGV. Trimming stripped 2 bases from V and 4 bases from J, with 11 bases between. CDR3 sequence (DNA): TGTGCCAGCAGCTTATTGATGGGGGCCACCGGGGAGCTGTTTTTT. The encoded protein is CASSLLMGATGELFF.

V is TRBV6-2 or TRBV6-3 and J is TRBJ2-7; TRBD1 aligns across 9 bases. The germline V gene encodes CDR1 MNHEY and CDR2 SVGEGT. V gave up 4 bases and J gave up 2 bases; unmatched junction bases: 15. CDR3 length equals 18 residues. The CDR3 DNA follows: TGTGCCAGCAGTTCGGACAGGGGCCCGCTAAAGAGAACCTACGAGCAGTACTTC. This encodes CASSSDRGPLKRTYEQYF.

This chain links TRBV4-2 with TRBJ2-7, with 7 bases fitting TRBD1. Germline assignment: CDR1 LGHNA and CDR2 YNFKEQ. The CDR3 has 15 residues. V was pared by 0 bases and J by 0 bases, with 2 bases of the junction left unmatched. The CDR3 region is CASSQEDRVSYEQYF. The DNA for the CDR3 is TGTGCCAGCAGCCAAGAAGACAGGGTCTCCTACGAGCAGTACTTC.

V gene TRBV3-1 (or the pseudogene TRBV3-2) combines with J gene TRBJ2-3; 7 bases line up with TRBD2. Germline V CDR1 and CDR2: LGHDT, YNNKEL (reference sequence). The CDR3 sequence is 16 residues long. The J segment lost 6 bases and the V segment lost 7 bases, leaving 16 bases of the junction unmatched. The CDR3 here is CASKLGGGPSGDTQYF. CDR3 coding DNA: TGTGCCAGCAAACTCGGGGGAGGGCCGAGTGGGGATACGCAGTATTTT.

This clone appeared a single time. CDR3 loop: CASTGLVQGATQPQHF. Written as DNA, the CDR3 is TGTGCCAGCACTGGACTGGTACAGGGGGCGACTCAGCCCCAGCATTTT. This sequence joins TRBV28 and TRBJ1-5, with 9 bases identical to TRBD1. Germline V gene sequence: CDR1 MDHEN, CDR2 SYDVKM. The CDR3 runs 16 residues. Trimming cost V 7 bases and J 6 bases; bases outside gene matches: 13.

The CDR3 nucleotides are TGTGCCAGCAGCCAAGATTCACAGCCGAACACCGGGGAGCTGTTTTTT. Translating gives CASSQDSQPNTGELFF. The chain employs TRBV4-2 and TRBJ2-2; D remains unclear. The CDR3 consists of 16 residues. The V gene lost 0 bases and the J gene lost 0 bases, with 8 bases spanning the gap. The germline gives CDR1 LGHNA, CDR2 YNFKEQ.

V is TRBV4-2 and J is TRBJ1-2; TRBD1 is a possible D gene (5 bases). This CDR3 comprises 18 residues. Germline-derived CDR1 and CDR2 are LGHNA and YNFKEQ. Deletions cut 1 base from V and 0 bases from J, with 18 bases between. The CDR3 sequence is CASSQVSPQGGPNYGYTF. Written as DNA, the CDR3 is TGTGCCAGCAGCCAAGTTAGTCCCCAGGGCGGTCCTAACTATGGCTACACCTTC.

This clone was seen only once. V gene TRBV27 combines with J gene TRBJ2-2, with TRBD1 identical over 9 bases. Germline loops: CDR1 MNHEY, CDR2 SMNVEV (reference sequence). The CDR3 is 13 amino acids. The V and J ends lost 11 bases and 3 bases, in that order; junction bases with no gene match: 4. This CDR3 reads CAAGQGYTGELFF. The CDR3 DNA is TGTGCCGCCGGACAGGGGTACACCGGGGAGCTGTTTTTT.

This clone has just one count. The chain employs TRBV10-3 and TRBJ1-6, with 7 positions matching TRBD1. CDR3 length equals 16 residues. The germline V gene encodes CDR1 ENHRY and CDR2 SYGVKD. The J segment lost 6 bases and the V segment lost 2 bases, leaving 7 bases of the junction unmatched. CDR3: CAISEPGTASNSPLHF. DNA for the CDR3: TGTGCCATCAGTGAGCCGGGGACAGCTAGTAATTCACCCCTCCACTTT.

V is TRBV5-8 and J is TRBJ1-2; the D gene is possibly TRBD1 (5 bases). The germline gives CDR1 SGHTS, CDR2 YDEGEE. The CDR3 runs to 13 residues. V lost 1 base to trimming and J lost 13 bases, with 17 bases between them. The CDR3: CASSLSPTTVSTF. CDR3 in DNA: TGTGCCAGCAGCTTGTCACCGACGACAGTTTCCACCTTC.